The present T cell receptor (beta chain) was sequenced within a study of neoadjuvant anti-PD-1 for oral cavity cancer. Whole-study results and caveats: Higher pretreatment blood Treg/Th17 ratios correlated with higher pretreatment blood and lower post-treatment tumor TCRbeta clonality.

Clones were sequenced by immunoSEQ multiplex PCR, and TCRdb holds only the in-frame ones, with some missing. The sample includes approximately 20,000 clones, 65% to 85% of them seen just once. About this clone: Its specificity is unknown.

V was cut by 3 bases and J by 0 bases, with 11 bases left in between. The CDR3 covers 15 residues. Per germline, CDR1 MDHEN and CDR2 SYDVKM. These oral cavity squamous cell carcinomas were HPV-negative and locally advanced. This sequence joins TRBV28 and TRBJ1-1, with D hard to call. This clonotype was obtained from a person between 35 and 79 years old with oral cavity squamous cell carcinoma. This material consisted of PBMCs, taken before nivolumab (anti-PD-1) treatment. Here the CDR3 DNA reads TGTGCCAGCAGTTTCACGGGCAGACTGAACACTGAAGCTTTCTTT. Amino acids: CASSFTGRLNTEAFF. The full variable domain, in which reference TRBV28 and TRBJ1-1 provide the parts outside the CDR3, is DVKVTQSSRYLVKRTGEKVFLECVQDMDHENMFWYRQDPGLGLRLIYFSYDVKMKEKGDIPEGYSVSREKKERFSLILESASTNQTSMYLCASSFTGRLNTEAFFGQGTRLTVV.